A selection of T cell receptor beta chains follows, all from one sample in a study of cytomegalovirus exposure and HLA in healthy donors. Produced via immunoSEQ multiplex PCR; TCRdb's table is partial and in-frame only. The repertoire holds approximately 150,000 clones, less than 80% seen once, with 3.5% to 5.5% in the top ten. The sample comprised PBMCs. These receptors were collected from a man aged 40-49 years in good health and CMV-seronegative. Both conserved end residues are part of each CDR3. D genes are given only for firm matches. Size values are once, few and many counts, or a class for expanded clones, and some rows have none.

d_gene: -; v_gene: TRBV5-4; abundance: -; j_gene: TRBJ2-5; CDR3aa: CASSRDSETQYF; CDR3nt: TGTGCCAGCAGTCGCGACTCGGAGACCCAGTACTTC
d_gene: -; v_gene: TRBV14; abundance: -; j_gene: TRBJ1-2; CDR3aa: CASSPLALYGYTF; CDR3nt: TGTGCCAGCAGCCCCTTGGCCCTCTATGGCTACACCTTC
d_gene: TRBD1; v_gene: TRBV5-6; abundance: few; j_gene: TRBJ2-7; CDR3aa: CASSPQGKLGEQYF; CDR3nt: TGTGCCAGCAGCCCACAGGGGAAATTGGGCGAGCAGTACTTC
d_gene: -; v_gene: TRBV9; abundance: -; j_gene: TRBJ2-1; CDR3aa: CASSVANNEQFF; CDR3nt: TGTGCCAGCAGCGTAGCAAACAATGAGCAGTTCTTC
d_gene: TRBD1; v_gene: TRBV5-6; abundance: -; j_gene: TRBJ2-7; CDR3aa: CASSTGDRDSYEQYF; CDR3nt: TGTGCCAGCAGTACTGGGGACAGGGATTCCTACGAGCAGTACTTC
d_gene: -; v_gene: TRBV7-2; abundance: -; j_gene: TRBJ2-1; CDR3aa: CASSSVAVPYNEQFF; CDR3nt: TGTGCCAGCAGCTCGGTAGCGGTTCCGTACAATGAGCAGTTCTTC
d_gene: -; v_gene: TRBV30; abundance: -; j_gene: TRBJ2-1; CDR3aa: CAWQGERSWAFF; CDR3nt: TGTGCCTGGCAAGGAGAGCGGTCCTGGGCCTTCTTC
d_gene: TRBD1; v_gene: TRBV10-3; abundance: -; j_gene: TRBJ2-2; CDR3aa: CAISEPTGEVTGELFF; CDR3nt: TGTGCCATCAGTGAACCGACAGGGGAAGTAACCGGGGAGCTGTTTTTT
d_gene: -; v_gene: TRBV13; abundance: -; j_gene: TRBJ2-5; CDR3aa: CASSLVRSETQYF; CDR3nt: TGTGCCAGCAGCTTAGTGAGGTCCGAGACCCAGTACTTC
d_gene: TRBD1; v_gene: TRBV19; abundance: -; j_gene: TRBJ1-5; CDR3aa: CASSIATGGNQPQHF; CDR3nt: TGTGCCAGTAGTATAGCCACAGGGGGCAATCAGCCCCAGCATTTT
d_gene: TRBD2; v_gene: TRBV5-1; abundance: -; j_gene: TRBJ2-5; CDR3aa: CASRLAGTKETQYF; CDR3nt: TGCGCCAGCAGACTAGCGGGGACGAAAGAGACCCAGTACTTC
d_gene: TRBD1; v_gene: TRBV27; abundance: -; j_gene: TRBJ2-7; CDR3aa: CASSAWTGNYEQYF; CDR3nt: TGTGCCAGCAGTGCGTGGACAGGGAACTACGAGCAGTACTTC
d_gene: -; v_gene: TRBV6-1; abundance: -; j_gene: TRBJ1-5; CDR3aa: CASNGNRANQPQHF; CDR3nt: TGTGCCAGCAACGGTAACAGGGCTAATCAGCCCCAGCATTTT
d_gene: -; v_gene: TRBV23-1; abundance: -; j_gene: TRBJ1-4; CDR3aa: CASEDSSATNEKLFF; CDR3nt: TGCGCCAGCGAGGACAGTTCCGCAACTAATGAAAAACTGTTTTTT
d_gene: TRBD2; v_gene: TRBV4-2; abundance: -; j_gene: TRBJ2-7; CDR3aa: CASSQASGGFEQYF; CDR3nt: TGTGCCAGCAGCCAAGCCAGCGGGGGGTTCGAGCAGTACTTC
d_gene: -; v_gene: TRBV6-1; abundance: -; j_gene: TRBJ2-7; CDR3aa: CASRALGEQYF; CDR3nt: TGTGCCAGCAGGGCCCTCGGGGAGCAGTACTTC
d_gene: -; v_gene: TRBV27; abundance: -; j_gene: TRBJ1-1; CDR3aa: CASSLFPDILNTEAFF; CDR3nt: TGTGCCAGCAGTTTATTCCCGGACATCCTGAACACTGAAGCTTTCTTT
d_gene: TRBD2; v_gene: TRBV13; abundance: -; j_gene: TRBJ2-1; CDR3aa: CASSLRSGSPNEQFF; CDR3nt: TGTGCCAGCAGCCTGCGTAGCGGGTCCCCTAATGAGCAGTTCTTC
d_gene: TRBD1; v_gene: TRBV7-2; abundance: -; j_gene: TRBJ2-2; CDR3aa: CASSLRSWTGNTGELFF; CDR3nt: TGTGCCAGCAGCTTAAGGAGTTGGACAGGCAACACCGGGGAGCTGTTTTTT
d_gene: -; v_gene: TRBV4-3; abundance: -; j_gene: TRBJ1-1; CDR3aa: CASSQSTAMNTEAFF; CDR3nt: TGCGCCAGCAGCCAGTCGACAGCTATGAACACTGAAGCTTTCTTT
d_gene: TRBD2; v_gene: TRBV28; abundance: -; j_gene: TRBJ2-5; CDR3aa: CASSLASGGQETQYF; CDR3nt: TGTGCCAGCAGTTTAGCTAGCGGGGGGCAAGAGACCCAGTACTTC
d_gene: TRBD1; v_gene: TRBV27; abundance: -; j_gene: TRBJ1-5; CDR3aa: CASSLGTGTLYF; CDR3nt: TGTGCCAGCAGTCTAGGGACAGGGACATTGTATTTT
d_gene: -; v_gene: TRBV27; abundance: -; j_gene: TRBJ2-5; CDR3aa: CASSYGGRGQTQYF; CDR3nt: TGTGCCAGCAGCTATGGCGGTAGAGGGCAGACCCAGTACTTC
d_gene: -; v_gene: TRBV5-4; abundance: -; j_gene: TRBJ1-5; CDR3aa: CASSPGGSLNQPQHF; CDR3nt: TGTGCCAGCAGCCCGGGTGGCAGTCTCAATCAGCCCCAGCATTTT